This T cell receptor (beta chain) appears in the sequencing data of a study of blood T cell repertoires in COVID-19. Overall study context: Sites across the United States, Italy and Spain contributed samples from acute and convalescent COVID-19. Sources were T cells, B-cell-depleted T cells, or PBMCs; the material itself was cDNA or gDNA.

In the source study's methods: The authors estimated nucleated cell counts from reference gene primer amplification. Assay used: immunoSEQ multiplex PCR; TCRdb lists only in-frame clones, some missing. From that table come the V and J calls and clone size; the DNA was used to work out D and trimming. The sample has roughly 260,000 clones, about 87% seen once; the top ten hold approximately 3.8%. The CDR3 has 15 residues. V trimming: 4 bases; J trimming: 5 bases; junction bases outside the gene matches: 10. From germline, CDR1 is SEHNR and CDR2 FQNEAQ (reference sequence). J is TRBJ1-2 and V is TRBV7-9; 7 positions match TRBD1. Input material: peripheral blood. This clonotype originated in a man aged 60-69 years who had recovered from COVID-19. For the CDR3, the DNA is TGTGCCAGCAGCTATCTCGCCTTACAGGGGTATGGCTACACCTTC. The encoded protein is CASSYLALQGYGYTF.